One T cell receptor (beta chain) is described in this entry. Which cohort a participant joined came from the clinical history participants gave. This entry comes from a study of blood T cell repertoires in COVID-19. The table came from immunoSEQ multiplex PCR; TCRdb's copy has only in-frame clones and leaves some out. The table records some 300,000 clones, under 90% of them present only once. The germline V gene encodes CDR1 SGHAT and CDR2 FQNNGV. V was clipped by 2 bases and J by 0 bases, with 4 bases between them. This CDR3 region has 14 residues. The origin of this receptor is a woman aged 40 to 55 who had recovered from COVID-19. Sequenced input: PBMCs or T cells enriched from blood (not recorded which). The rearrangement links TRBV11-2 to TRBJ1-4; no clear D gene. The CDR3 is CASSLSATNEKLFF. CDR3 sequence (DNA): TGTGCCAGCAGCTTATCTGCAACTAATGAAAAACTGTTTTTT.